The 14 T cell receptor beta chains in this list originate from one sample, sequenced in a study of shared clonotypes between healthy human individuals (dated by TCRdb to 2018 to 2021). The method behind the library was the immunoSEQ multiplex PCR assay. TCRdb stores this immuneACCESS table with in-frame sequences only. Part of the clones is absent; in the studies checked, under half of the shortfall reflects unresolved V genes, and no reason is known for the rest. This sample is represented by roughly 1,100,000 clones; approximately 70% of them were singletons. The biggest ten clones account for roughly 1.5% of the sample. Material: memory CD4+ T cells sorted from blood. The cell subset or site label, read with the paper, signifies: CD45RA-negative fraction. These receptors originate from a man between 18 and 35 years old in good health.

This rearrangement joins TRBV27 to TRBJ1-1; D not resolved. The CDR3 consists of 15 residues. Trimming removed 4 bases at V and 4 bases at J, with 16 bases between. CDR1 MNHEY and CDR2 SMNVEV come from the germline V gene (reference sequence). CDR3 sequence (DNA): TGTGCCAGCAGTTCAGATCAGATCCGGAGCACTGAAGCTTTCTTT. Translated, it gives CASSSDQIRSTEAFF.

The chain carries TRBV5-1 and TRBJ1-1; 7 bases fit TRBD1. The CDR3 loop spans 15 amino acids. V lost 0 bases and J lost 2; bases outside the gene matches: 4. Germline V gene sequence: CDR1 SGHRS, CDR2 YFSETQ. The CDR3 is CASSLEQGSNTEAFF. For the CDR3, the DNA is TGCGCCAGCAGCTTGGAACAGGGGTCAAACACTGAAGCTTTCTTT.

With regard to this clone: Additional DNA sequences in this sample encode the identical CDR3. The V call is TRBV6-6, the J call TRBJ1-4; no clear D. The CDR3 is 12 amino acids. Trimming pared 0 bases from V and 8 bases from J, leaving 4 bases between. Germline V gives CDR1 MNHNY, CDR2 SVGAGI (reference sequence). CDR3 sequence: CASSYSGEKLFF. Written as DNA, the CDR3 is TGTGCCAGCAGTTACTCAGGGGAAAAACTGTTTTTT.

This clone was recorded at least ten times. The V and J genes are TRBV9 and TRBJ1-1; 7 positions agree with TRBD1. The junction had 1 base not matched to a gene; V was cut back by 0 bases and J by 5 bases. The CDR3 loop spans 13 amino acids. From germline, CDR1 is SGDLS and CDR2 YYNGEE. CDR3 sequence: CASSVVTGTEAFF. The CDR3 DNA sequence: TGTGCCAGCAGCGTAGTGACAGGGACTGAAGCTTTCTTT.

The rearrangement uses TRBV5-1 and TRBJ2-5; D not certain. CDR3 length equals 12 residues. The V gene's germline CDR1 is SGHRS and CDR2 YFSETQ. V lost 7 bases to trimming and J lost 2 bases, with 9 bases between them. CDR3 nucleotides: TGCGCCAGCCACAACCCTCAAGAGACCCAGTACTTC. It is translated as CASHNPQETQYF.

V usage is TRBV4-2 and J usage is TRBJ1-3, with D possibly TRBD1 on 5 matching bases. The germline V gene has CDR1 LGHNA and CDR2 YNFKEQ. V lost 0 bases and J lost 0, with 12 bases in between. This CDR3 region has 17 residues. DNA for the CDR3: TGTGCCAGCAGCCAAGAAAGACGGGGGAGCTCTGGAAACACCATATATTTT. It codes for CASSQERRGSSGNTIYF.

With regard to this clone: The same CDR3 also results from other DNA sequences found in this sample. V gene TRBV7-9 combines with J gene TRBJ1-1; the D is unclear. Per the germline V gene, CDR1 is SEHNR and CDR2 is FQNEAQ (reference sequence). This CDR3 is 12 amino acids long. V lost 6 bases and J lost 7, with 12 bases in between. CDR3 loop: CASSLIGVEAFF. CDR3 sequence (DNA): TGTGCCAGCAGTTTAATAGGCGTTGAAGCTTTCTTT.

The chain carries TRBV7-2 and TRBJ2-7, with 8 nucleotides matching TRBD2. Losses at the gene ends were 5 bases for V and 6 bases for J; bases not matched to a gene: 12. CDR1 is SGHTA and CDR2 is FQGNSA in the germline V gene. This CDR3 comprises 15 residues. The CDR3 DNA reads TGTGCCAGCAGCCGGGGGGGGAGCGGGAGTAGCGAGCAGTACTTC. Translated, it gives CASSRGGSGSSEQYF.

CDR3 nucleotide sequence: TGCAGCGTTGCGGGGGCGGGCAATCAGCCCCAGCATTTT. Protein: CSVAGAGNQPQHF. V is TRBV29-1 and J is TRBJ1-5; tentatively, D is TRBD1 (6 bases). The CDR3 is made up of 13 amino acids. The V gene lost 4 bases and the J gene lost 2 bases, with 9 bases spanning the gap. Germline V gives CDR1 SQVTM, CDR2 ANQGSEA.

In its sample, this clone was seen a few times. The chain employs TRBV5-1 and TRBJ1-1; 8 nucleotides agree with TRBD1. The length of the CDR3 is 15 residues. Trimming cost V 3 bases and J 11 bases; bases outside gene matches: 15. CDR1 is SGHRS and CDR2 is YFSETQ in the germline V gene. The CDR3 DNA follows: TGCGCCAGCAGCTCCACGACAGGGGATAAGTATCGCGCTTTCTTT. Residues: CASSSTTGDKYRAFF.

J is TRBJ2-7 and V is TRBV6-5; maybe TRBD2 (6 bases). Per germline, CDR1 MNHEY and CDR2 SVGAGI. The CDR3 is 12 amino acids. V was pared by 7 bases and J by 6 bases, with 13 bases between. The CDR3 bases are TGTGCCAGCATGTATCGGGGAGGCGAGCAGTACTTC. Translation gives CASMYRGGEQYF.

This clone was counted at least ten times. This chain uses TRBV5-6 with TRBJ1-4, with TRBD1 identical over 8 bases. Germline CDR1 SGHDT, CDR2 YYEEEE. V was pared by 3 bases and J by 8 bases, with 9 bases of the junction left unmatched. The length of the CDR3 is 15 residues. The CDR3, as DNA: TGTGCCAGCAGCTACAAGGACAGGGTGAGAGAAAAACTGTTTTTT. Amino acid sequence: CASSYKDRVREKLFF.

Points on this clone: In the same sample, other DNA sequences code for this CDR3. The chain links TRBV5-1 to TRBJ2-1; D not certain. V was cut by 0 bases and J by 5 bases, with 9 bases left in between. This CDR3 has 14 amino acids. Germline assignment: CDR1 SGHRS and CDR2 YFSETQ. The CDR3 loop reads CASSLGTRNNEQFF. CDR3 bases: TGCGCCAGCAGCTTGGGGACGAGAAACAATGAGCAGTTCTTC.

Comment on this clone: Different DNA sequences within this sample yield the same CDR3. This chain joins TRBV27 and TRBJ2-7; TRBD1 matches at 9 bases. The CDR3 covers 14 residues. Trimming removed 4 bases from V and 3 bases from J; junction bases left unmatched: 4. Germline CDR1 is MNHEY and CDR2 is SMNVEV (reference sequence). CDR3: CASSYRQGGYEQYF. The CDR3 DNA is TGTGCCAGCAGTTACCGACAGGGGGGCTACGAGCAGTACTTC.